This T cell receptor (beta chain) was profiled in a study of OX40 agonist ivuxolimab in advanced cancers. Regarding the complete study: Ivuxolimab was an agonistic, fully human IgG2 monoclonal antibody directed against OX40 (CD134), a costimulatory receptor. Intravenous ivuxolimab was administered to patients every 2 weeks at six dose levels: 0.01, 0.1, 0.3, 1.5, 3 and 10 mg/kg. Of the approximately 54 patients in dose escalation, about 20 had hepatocellular carcinoma, around 15 had melanoma, 9 had renal cell carcinoma and 9 had head and neck cancer. A male proportion of 70% to 90% and a mean age of approximately 61 years, ranging from 23 to 79, were recorded for the dose-escalation cohort. Patients were allowed to have had prior anti-PD-1, anti-PD-L1 or anti-CTLA-4 therapy, and approximately 40% of the dose-escalation patients had been treated with checkpoint inhibitors. Partial responses occurred in three dose-escalation patients: two with cutaneous melanoma and one with hepatocellular carcinoma. Peripheral TCRbeta sequencing aimed to test whether ivuxolimab altered TCR sequence diversity and caused clonal T-cell expansion. The paper covers the monotherapy dose-escalation part of the phase I ivuxolimab trial, which included N of about 56 patients. The study at large found these results: At doses from 0.1 to 3.0 mg/kg, clonal expansion was seen in both CD4+ and CD8+ blood T cells between baseline and week 6. The antigen specificity of the peripheral T cells that underwent clonal expansion was not determined. In the 0.1-3.0 mg/kg groups, partial responders were among the patients with the lowest normalized peripheral clonal expansion, particularly in CD8+ T cells. On average, CD8+ T cells showed more expanded clones than CD4+ T cells after ivuxolimab. Low levels of normalized T-cell clonal expansion were also seen in some nonresponding patients.

Patients with autoimmune disease history or receiving systemic immunosuppression were excluded from the trial. Peripheral blood for TCR sequencing was drawn from every dose cohort at baseline, at cycle 4 day 1 and at cycle 7 day 1. Samples came from an open-label, multicenter, first-in-human phase I dose-escalation trial of ivuxolimab. The trial enrolled adults with locally advanced or metastatic head and neck squamous cell, hepatocellular, melanoma or renal cell carcinoma. CD4+ and CD8+ T cells were sorted separately from peripheral blood before TCR sequencing. In the case of this clone: The antigen it recognizes is unknown. Qualities for individual bases were not recorded, and no much larger clone is one base off.

To sequence the TCRbeta CDR3 region, genomic DNA was isolated from the sorted cells. The immunoSEQ Assay was used for sequencing of TCRbeta CDR3 regions. The clones in this table, taken by TCRdb from immuneACCESS, are in-frame only. Not every clone is retained; where verified, under half of the shortfall comes from an unresolved V gene, and the cause of the rest is unknown. The sample records fewer than 90,000 clones, roughly 90% of which are singletons. About 1.3% of the sample lies in the top ten. The clonotype comes from an adult with an advanced solid tumor such as melanoma, head and neck, liver or kidney cancer. Sample: CD4+ or CD8+ T cells sorted from blood, taken in a trial of the OX40 agonist ivuxolimab.

The sequenced DNA is TGTGCCAGCAGGACAGGGAGTCGACACTACGAGCAGTACTTC. It codes for CASRTGSRHYEQYF. The chain is assembled from TRBV2 and TRBJ2-7; TRBD1 lines up with 7 middle nucleotides. Measured from the cysteine to the phenylalanine, the CDR3 is 14 residues long. Left in the record is the CDR3 DNA by itself, 42 bases read in frame from the first base. From a lookup of the germline V gene, CDR1 and CDR2 are SNHLY and FYNNEI. Unmatched junction bases come to 8, with V trimmed by 6 bases and J by 3 bases.